These T cell receptor beta chains were read from a single sample in a study of cytomegalovirus exposure and HLA in healthy donors. Here immunoSEQ multiplex PCR was the method, and the copy in TCRdb shows in-frame clones only, minus some. The data show fewer than 120,000 clones, with 79% seen just once and about 6.8% held by the top ten. Sequenced sample: PBMCs. These receptors originate from a man under 40 in good health and CMV-seropositive. CDR3s include the opening cysteine and the closing phenylalanine or tryptophan. A D gene is named only where the DNA matches it firmly. The size of a clone is reported for some rows only, either as once, few or many, or as a class for expanded clones.

d_gene,abundance,v_gene,j_gene,CDR3aa,CDR3nt
-,-,TRBV11-1,TRBJ1-6,CASSPAAGWSPLHF,TGTGCCAGCAGTCCCGCGGCAGGGTGGTCACCCCTCCACTTT
TRBD2,-,TRBV29-1,TRBJ2-7,CSVAKGLAGAYEQYF,TGCAGCGTTGCGAAGGGACTAGCGGGGGCCTACGAGCAGTACTTC
TRBD1,-,TRBV27,TRBJ1-6,CASTGGGSPLHF,TGTGCCAGCACGGGAGGGGGCTCACCCCTCCACTTT
TRBD2,few,TRBV9,TRBJ2-5,CASSVEIGGGLAGAVETQYF,TGTGCCAGCAGCGTAGAAATAGGAGGGGGACTAGCGGGGGCCGTAGAGACCCAGTACTTC
-,-,TRBV7-6,TRBJ2-7,CASSSSVHEQYF,TGTGCCAGCAGCAGCTCCGTGCACGAGCAGTACTTC
-,-,TRBV11-3,TRBJ2-1,CASSLGMQGNEQFF,TGTGCCAGCAGCTTAGGGATGCAGGGGAATGAGCAGTTCTTC
TRBD1,few,TRBV2,TRBJ1-5,CASSATKDRVGRAQHF,TGTGCCAGCAGCGCTACCAAAGACAGGGTTGGGCGAGCCCAGCATTTT
-,-,TRBV7-2,TRBJ2-3,CASRLVPGIRADTQYF,TGTGCCAGCAGGCTAGTTCCAGGGATAAGAGCAGATACGCAGTATTTT
-,-,TRBV13,TRBJ2-7,CASSFGGYEQYF,TGTGCCAGCAGCTTTGGCGGGTACGAGCAGTACTTC
-,-,TRBV5-1,TRBJ2-7,CASSLGGGLSYEQYF,TGCGCCAGCAGCTTGGGGGGGGGCCTTTCCTACGAGCAGTACTTC
-,-,TRBV11-2,TRBJ1-1,CASSLVTNTEAFF,TGTGCCAGCAGCTTAGTCACTAACACTGAAGCTTTCTTT
TRBD2,-,TRBV9,TRBJ2-2,CASSVDQRGRNTGELFF,TGTGCCAGCAGCGTAGATCAGCGGGGGAGGAACACCGGGGAGCTGTTTTTT
-,once,TRBV7-3,TRBJ1-1,CASSQTGPWGQAFF,TGTGCCAGCAGCCAAACAGGGCCTTGGGGCCAAGCTTTCTTT
TRBD2,-,TRBV9,TRBJ2-5,CASSERTSGGTQYF,TGTGCCAGCAGCGAGCGGACTAGCGGGGGGACCCAGTACTTC
TRBD2,-,TRBV6-6,TRBJ2-7,CASSLAGAVYEQYF,TGTGCCAGCAGCCTAGCGGGGGCCGTCTACGAGCAGTACTTC
-,few,TRBV5-1,TRBJ1-1,CASSSTLGSTEAFF,TGCGCCAGCAGCTCGACTTTGGGGAGCACTGAAGCTTTCTTT
-,-,TRBV7-2,TRBJ1-5,CASSRLLSGNQPQHF,TGTGCCAGCAGCCGTCTCCTTAGCGGCAATCAGCCCCAGCATTTT
-,-,TRBV7-6,TRBJ2-7,CASSPTGHSTSYEQYF,TGTGCCAGCAGCCCAACCGGACACTCTACCTCCTACGAGCAGTACTTC
-,-,TRBV9,TRBJ1-2,CARETGQGYGYTF,TGTGCCAGAGAGACAGGACAAGGCTATGGCTACACCTTC
TRBD1,-,TRBV19,TRBJ1-3,CASTPGTGGKRAGNTIYF,TGTGCCAGTACCCCCGGGACAGGGGGCAAAAGGGCTGGAAACACCATATATTTT
-,-,TRBV19,TRBJ2-2,CASSIILVNTGELFF,TGTGCCAGTAGTATAATCCTAGTTAACACCGGGGAGCTGTTTTTT
-,few,TRBV7-9,TRBJ1-4,CASSLAQGHFNEKLFF,TGTGCCAGCAGCTTAGCGCAGGGACACTTTAATGAAAAACTGTTTTTT
-,-,TRBV7-6,TRBJ2-2,CASSETTGLELFF,TGTGCCAGCAGCGAGACGACAGGCCTGGAGCTGTTTTTT
TRBD1,-,TRBV7-9,TRBJ1-1,CASSQTGVNTEAFF,TGTGCCAGCAGCCAAACAGGGGTGAACACTGAAGCTTTCTTT
-,few,TRBV5-1,TRBJ2-7,CASREGSSYEQYF,TGCGCCAGCAGAGAGGGCAGCTCCTACGAGCAGTACTTC
TRBD2,-,TRBV4-1,TRBJ2-1,CASSRLLAGVTHNEQFF,TGCGCCAGCAGCCGCCTACTAGCGGGGGTCACTCACAATGAGCAGTTCTTC
-,-,TRBV2,TRBJ2-3,CASSSGARTDTQYF,TGTGCCAGCAGTTCAGGGGCGCGCACAGATACGCAGTATTTT
-,-,TRBV6-5,TRBJ2-7,CASSTGTTAFYEQYF,TGTGCCAGCAGCACCGGGACAACGGCTTTCTACGAGCAGTACTTC
TRBD1,-,TRBV19,TRBJ1-5,CASSAIQGRRDQPQHF,TGTGCCAGTAGTGCCATACAGGGGAGGAGAGACCAGCCCCAGCATTTT
-,-,TRBV4-2,TRBJ2-3,CASTSFSNSSTDTQYF,TGTGCCAGCACCTCCTTTTCAAACTCTAGCACAGATACGCAGTATTTT
TRBD1,-,TRBV27,TRBJ1-4,CASSTRTGGHLTQSTNEKLFF,TGTGCCAGCAGTACGCGAACAGGGGGCCACTTAACCCAATCAACTAATGAAAAACTGTTTTTT
-,-,TRBV29-1,TRBJ2-2,CSVSDTGELFF,TGCAGCGTCTCAGACACCGGGGAGCTGTTTTTT
-,once,TRBV30,TRBJ2-2,CACRDLVFGELFF,TGTGCCTGTCGGGACTTAGTTTTCGGGGAGCTGTTTTTT
-,-,TRBV2,TRBJ2-2,CASSLNTGELFF,TGTGCCAGCAGTCTAAACACCGGGGAGCTGTTTTTT
-,-,TRBV13,TRBJ1-1,CASSPEGPPGKTEAFF,TGTGCCAGCAGCCCAGAAGGGCCCCCCGGGAAAACTGAAGCTTTCTTT
TRBD1,-,TRBV9,TRBJ1-3,CASSTTGAGNTIYF,TGTGCCAGCAGCACCACAGGGGCCGGAAACACCATATATTTT
TRBD1,-,TRBV5-1,TRBJ2-3,CASSLRTGAGEGRTDTQYF,TGCGCCAGCAGCTTGAGGACAGGGGCGGGCGAGGGGCGCACAGATACGCAGTATTTT
TRBD1,-,TRBV30,TRBJ2-7,CAWSWTGNPYEQYF,TGTGCCTGGAGTTGGACAGGGAATCCCTACGAGCAGTACTTC
-,-,TRBV7-2,TRBJ1-3,CASSSGVNSGNTIYF,TGTGCCAGCAGCTCGGGAGTCAACTCTGGAAACACCATATATTTT
-,once,TRBV25-1,TRBJ2-7,CASSPVTGYEQYF,TGTGCCAGCAGTCCAGTCACAGGGTACGAGCAGTACTTC
-,-,TRBV5-1,TRBJ2-7,CASSEGLSGAYEQYF,TGCGCCAGCAGCGAGGGACTTTCGGGGGCCTACGAGCAGTACTTC
-,-,TRBV11-3,TRBJ2-5,CASSSKTRQETQYF,TGTGCCAGCAGCTCGAAGACTAGACAAGAGACCCAGTACTTC